One sample yielded the 8 T cell receptor beta chains listed below, sequenced in a study of blood T cell repertoires in COVID-19. Some clones are missing from TCRdb's copy, which holds only in-frame ones; the method was immunoSEQ multiplex PCR. The sample comprises roughly 100,000 clones, 84% of which are singletons, and 10% to 15% rests with the top ten. Material for sequencing was peripheral blood. The receptors stem from a human donor in a cohort sampled during active or convalescent COVID-19.

The chain is built from TRBV2 and TRBJ2-3; D may be TRBD2 (5 bases). The length of the CDR3 is 14 residues. V lost 8 bases, J lost 2 bases, and 14 bases lay in between. Germline V gene data show CDR1 as SNHLY and CDR2 as FYNNEI. CDR3 sequence reads: CASAEGSPTDTQYF. The CDR3 DNA sequence: TGTGCCAGCGCCGAGGGCAGCCCCACAGATACGCAGTATTTT.

This clone turned up a few times. The chain carries TRBV15 and TRBJ1-5; perhaps TRBD1 as D (5 bases). The CDR3 consists of 16 residues. V lost 3 bases and J lost 6, with 18 bases in between. Per the germline V gene, CDR1 is LNHNV and CDR2 is YYDKDF (reference sequence). CDR3 amino acids: CATSSGARGLGQPQHF. The CDR3 nucleotides are TGTGCCACCAGCAGCGGCGCCCGGGGGTTGGGTCAGCCCCAGCATTTT. The whole variable domain, remainder taken from reference TRBV15 and TRBJ1-5, is DAMVIQNPRYQVTQFGKPVTLSCSQTLNHNVMYWYQQKSSQAPKLLFHYYDKDFNNEADTPDNFQSRRPNTSFCFLDIRSPGLGDTAMYLCATSSGARGLGQPQHFGDGTRLSIL.

The chain links TRBV30 to TRBJ2-3, with 8 bases matching TRBD2. The germline V gene has CDR1 GTSNPN and CDR2 SVGIG (reference sequence). The ends lost 2 bases at V and 0 bases at J; junction bases unmatched: 4. CDR3 size: 15 residues. This CDR3 is CAWSPLAGSTDTQYF. CDR3 DNA sequence: TGTGCCTGGAGTCCATTAGCGGGGAGCACAGATACGCAGTATTTT.

The V call is TRBV5-1, the J call TRBJ2-6, with D unresolved. Germline CDR1 SGHRS, CDR2 YFSETQ. V lost 5 bases and J 0 bases, leaving 6 bases between the germline ends. CDR3 size: 14 residues. CDR3 loop: CASRPDSGANVLTF. In DNA, the CDR3 is TGCGCCAGCAGACCAGACTCTGGGGCCAACGTCCTGACTTTC.

To note about this clone: Other DNA sequences in the same sample also yield this CDR3. The chain couples TRBV11-3 to TRBJ2-7; a possible D gene is TRBD1 (5 bases). The CDR3 is 15 residues long. Per germline, CDR1 SGHNT and CDR2 YENEEA. Deletions cut 5 bases from V and 6 bases from J, with 20 bases between. In DNA, the CDR3 is TGTGCCAGCAGCCGTGGAGTTCAGGGCGGTGGCGAGCAGTACTTC. As protein: CASSRGVQGGGEQYF.

The genes are TRBV6-4 and TRBJ1-6, with a possible D match to TRBD1 (6 bases). V was shortened by 1 base and J by 7 bases, with 11 bases between the two germline ends. The germline gives CDR1 MRHNA, CDR2 SNTAGT. The CDR3 loop spans 15 amino acids. The CDR3 sequence: CASSDYDRPNSPLHF. CDR3 in DNA: TGTGCCAGCAGTGACTATGACAGGCCCAATTCACCCCTCCACTTT.

The V and J genes are TRBV2 and TRBJ2-7, with D unresolved. The CDR3 totals 13 residues. The germline gives CDR1 SNHLY, CDR2 FYNNEI. V was clipped by 5 bases and J by 0 bases, with 8 bases between them. The CDR3 bases are TGTGCCAGCAGTCTTGAGAGCTCCTACGAGCAGTACTTC. Protein sequence: CASSLESSYEQYF.

The chain combines TRBV15 with TRBJ2-3; D possibly corresponds to TRBD2 (5 bases). Germline V gene lookup returns CDR1 LNHNV and CDR2 YYDKDF (reference sequence). Trimming pared 5 bases from V and 5 bases from J, leaving 8 bases between. This CDR3 has 12 amino acids. CDR3 sequence reads: CATSRRGDTQYF. The CDR3 DNA sequence: TGTGCCACCAGCCGACGGGGAGATACGCAGTATTTT.